This T cell receptor (beta chain) is from a study of graft-versus-host responses after intestinal transplantation. Study-wide background: Induction with anti-thymocyte globulin, then tacrolimus and steroids for approximately three years, was given to all recipients.

Findings and caveats of the study: Recipient marrow harbored GvH clones, some of which surfaced first in ileum or blood. Circulating GvH clones peaking coincided with falling HvG clones soon after transplant. Allografts carried high graft-versus-host to host-versus-graft clonal ratios in patients having graft-donor T cell macrochimerism.

Method: immunoSEQ multiplex PCR; TCRdb's copy keeps in-frame clones and lacks some. This table holds some 100,000 clones, about nine tenths found once. A word on this clone: Its target is unknown.

The receptor's source is a human donor who was the organ donor for an intestinal transplant. The specimen was unstimulated CD8+ T cells sorted from spleen or lymph node cells, collected before transplant.

CDR3 protein: CASSMTSGGYEQYF. The CDR3 DNA sequence: TGTGCCAGCAGCATGACTAGCGGGGGGTACGAGCAGTACTTC. V usage is TRBV21-1 and J usage is TRBJ2-5; the table's D call, TRBD2, was not checked against the DNA. Gene TRBJ2-7 matches the end of the DNA better, so the J call may be wrong. TRBV21-1 is termed a pseudogene. The CDR3 is 14 amino acids.